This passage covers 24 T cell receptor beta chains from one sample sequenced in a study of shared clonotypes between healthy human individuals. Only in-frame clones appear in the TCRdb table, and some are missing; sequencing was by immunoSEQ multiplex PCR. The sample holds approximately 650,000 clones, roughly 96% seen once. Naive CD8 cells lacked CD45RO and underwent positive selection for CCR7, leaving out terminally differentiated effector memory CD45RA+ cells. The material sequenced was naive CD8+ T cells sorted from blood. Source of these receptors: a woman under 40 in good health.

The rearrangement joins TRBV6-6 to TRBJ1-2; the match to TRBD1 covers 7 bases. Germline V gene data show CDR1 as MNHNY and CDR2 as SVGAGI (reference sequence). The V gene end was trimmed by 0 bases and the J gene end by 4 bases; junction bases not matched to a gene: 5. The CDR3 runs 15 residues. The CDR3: CASSYSQGQSYGYTF. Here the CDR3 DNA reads TGTGCCAGCAGTTACTCCCAGGGACAGAGCTATGGCTACACCTTC.

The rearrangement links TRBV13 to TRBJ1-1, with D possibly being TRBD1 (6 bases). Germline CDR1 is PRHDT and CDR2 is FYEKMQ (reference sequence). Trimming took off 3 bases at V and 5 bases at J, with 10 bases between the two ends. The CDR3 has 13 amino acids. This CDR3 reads CASSLGTSTEAFF. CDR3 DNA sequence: TGTGCCAGCAGCTTGGGGACATCTACTGAAGCTTTCTTT.

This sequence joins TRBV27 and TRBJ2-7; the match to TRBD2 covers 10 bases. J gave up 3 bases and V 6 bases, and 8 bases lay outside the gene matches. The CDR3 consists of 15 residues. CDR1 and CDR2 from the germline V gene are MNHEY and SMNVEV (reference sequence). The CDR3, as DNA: TGTGCCAGCAGCTATGGGTTAGCGGGAGGCTACGAGCAGTACTTC. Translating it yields CASSYGLAGGYEQYF.

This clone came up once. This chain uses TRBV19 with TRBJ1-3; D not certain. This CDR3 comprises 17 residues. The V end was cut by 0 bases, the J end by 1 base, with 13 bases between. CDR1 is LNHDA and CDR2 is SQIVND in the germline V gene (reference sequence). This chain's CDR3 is CASSIDLESRSGNTIYF. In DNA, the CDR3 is TGTGCCAGTAGTATAGATCTAGAATCCAGATCTGGAAACACCATATATTTT.

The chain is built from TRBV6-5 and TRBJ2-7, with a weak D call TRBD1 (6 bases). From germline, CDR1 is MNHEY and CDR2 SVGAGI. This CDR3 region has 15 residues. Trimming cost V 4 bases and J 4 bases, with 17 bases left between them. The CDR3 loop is CASSSRQARGYEQYF. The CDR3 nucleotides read TGTGCCAGCAGTTCCCGGCAGGCCAGGGGATACGAGCAGTACTTC.

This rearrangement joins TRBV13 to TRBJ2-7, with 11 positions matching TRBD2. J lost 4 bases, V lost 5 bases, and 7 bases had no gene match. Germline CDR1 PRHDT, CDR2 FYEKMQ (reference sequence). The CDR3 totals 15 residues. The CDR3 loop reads CASSPVGLAEYEQYF. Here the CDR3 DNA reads TGTGCCAGCAGCCCAGTGGGACTAGCGGAATACGAGCAGTACTTC.

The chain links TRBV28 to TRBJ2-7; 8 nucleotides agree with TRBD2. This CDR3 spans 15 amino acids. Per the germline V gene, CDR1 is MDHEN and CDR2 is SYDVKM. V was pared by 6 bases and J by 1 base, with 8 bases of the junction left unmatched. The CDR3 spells CASSPIVAGSYEQYF. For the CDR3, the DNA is TGTGCCAGCAGCCCAATCGTAGCGGGGTCCTACGAGCAGTACTTC.

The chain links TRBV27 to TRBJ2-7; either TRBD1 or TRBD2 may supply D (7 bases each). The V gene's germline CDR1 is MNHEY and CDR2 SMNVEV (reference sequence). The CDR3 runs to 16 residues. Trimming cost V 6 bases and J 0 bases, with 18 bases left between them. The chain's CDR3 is CASSSQGRGSSYEQYF. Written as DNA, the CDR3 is TGTGCCAGCAGCTCACAGGGGCGGGGGAGCTCCTACGAGCAGTACTTC.

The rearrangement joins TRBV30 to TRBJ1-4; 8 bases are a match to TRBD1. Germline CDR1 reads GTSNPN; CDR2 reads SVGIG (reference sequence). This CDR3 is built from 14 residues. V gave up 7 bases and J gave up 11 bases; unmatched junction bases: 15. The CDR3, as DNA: TGTGCCTTGACGGGGACAGGTTCGACTCGGAAACTGTTTTTT. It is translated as CALTGTGSTRKLFF.

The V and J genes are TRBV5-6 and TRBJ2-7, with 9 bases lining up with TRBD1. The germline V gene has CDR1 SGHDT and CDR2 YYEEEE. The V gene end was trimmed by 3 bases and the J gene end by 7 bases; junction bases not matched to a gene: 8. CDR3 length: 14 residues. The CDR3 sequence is CASSSGTGLSEQYF. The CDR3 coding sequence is TGTGCCAGCAGCTCCGGGACAGGGTTGAGTGAGCAGTACTTC.

The CDR3 nucleotides read TGTGCCAGCAGCGTAGAGGACAACTCCTACGAGCAGTACTTC. Amino acids: CASSVEDNSYEQYF. The J gene is TRBJ2-7, the V gene TRBV9, with D possibly TRBD1 on 5 matching bases. The CDR3 is 14 amino acids. Trimming took off 0 bases at V and 0 bases at J, with 7 bases between the two ends. The germline gives CDR1 SGDLS, CDR2 YYNGEE.

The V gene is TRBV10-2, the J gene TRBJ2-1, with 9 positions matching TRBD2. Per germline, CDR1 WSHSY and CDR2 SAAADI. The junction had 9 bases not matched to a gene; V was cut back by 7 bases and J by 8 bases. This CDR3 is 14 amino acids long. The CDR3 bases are TGCGCCAGCATTGCGGGAGGGCCGCTGGATGAGCAGTTCTTC. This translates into CASIAGGPLDEQFF.

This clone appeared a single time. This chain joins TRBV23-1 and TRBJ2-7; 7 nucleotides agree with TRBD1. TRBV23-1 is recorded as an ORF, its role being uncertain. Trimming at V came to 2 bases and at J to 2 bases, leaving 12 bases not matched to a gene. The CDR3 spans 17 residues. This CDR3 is CASSQPTRNRGAYEQYF. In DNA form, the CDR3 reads TGCGCCAGCAGTCAACCGACGAGGAACAGGGGAGCCTACGAGCAGTACTTC.

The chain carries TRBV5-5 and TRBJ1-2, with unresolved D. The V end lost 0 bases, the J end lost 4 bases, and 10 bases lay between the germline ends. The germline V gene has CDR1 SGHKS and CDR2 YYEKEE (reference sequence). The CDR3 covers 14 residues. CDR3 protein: CASSLGSDTYGYTF. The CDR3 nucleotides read TGTGCCAGCAGCTTGGGTAGTGACACCTATGGCTACACCTTC.

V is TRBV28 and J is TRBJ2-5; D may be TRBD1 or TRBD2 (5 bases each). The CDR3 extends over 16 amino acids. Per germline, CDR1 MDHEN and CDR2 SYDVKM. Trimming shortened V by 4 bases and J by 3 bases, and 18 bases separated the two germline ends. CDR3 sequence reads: CASSYIGTSEEETQYF. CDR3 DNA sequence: TGTGCCAGCAGTTACATTGGGACCTCGGAAGAAGAGACCCAGTACTTC.

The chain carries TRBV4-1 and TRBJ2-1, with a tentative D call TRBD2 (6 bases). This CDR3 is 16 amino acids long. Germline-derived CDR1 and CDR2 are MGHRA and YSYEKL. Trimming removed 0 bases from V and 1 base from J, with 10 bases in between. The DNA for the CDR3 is TGCGCCAGCAGCCAAGAACTAGCAGGGTCCTACAATGAGCAGTTCTTC. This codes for CASSQELAGSYNEQFF.

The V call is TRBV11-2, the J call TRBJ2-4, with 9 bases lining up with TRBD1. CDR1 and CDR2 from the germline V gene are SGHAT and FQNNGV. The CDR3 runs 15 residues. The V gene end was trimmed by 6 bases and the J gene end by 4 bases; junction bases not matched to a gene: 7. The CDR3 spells CASRHTGTGKNIQYF. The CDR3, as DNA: TGTGCCAGCAGGCACACCGGGACAGGGAAAAACATTCAGTACTTC. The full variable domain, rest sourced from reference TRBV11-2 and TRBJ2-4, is EAGVAQSPRYKIIEKRQSVAFWCNPISGHATLYWYQQILGQGPKLLIQFQNNGVVDDSQLPKDRFSAERLKGVDSTLKIQPAKLEDSAVYLCASRHTGTGKNIQYFGAGTRLSVL.

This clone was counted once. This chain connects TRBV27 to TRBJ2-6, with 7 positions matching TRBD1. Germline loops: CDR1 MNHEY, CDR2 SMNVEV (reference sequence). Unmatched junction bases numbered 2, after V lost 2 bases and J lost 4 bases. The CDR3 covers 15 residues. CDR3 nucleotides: TGTGCCAGCAGTTTAGGGACAGCCGGGGCCAACGTCCTGACTTTC. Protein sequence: CASSLGTAGANVLTF.

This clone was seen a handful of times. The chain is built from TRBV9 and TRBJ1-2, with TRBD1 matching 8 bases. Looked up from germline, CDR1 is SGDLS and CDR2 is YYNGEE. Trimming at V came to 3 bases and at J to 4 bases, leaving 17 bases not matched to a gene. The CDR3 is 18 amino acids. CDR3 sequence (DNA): TGTGCCAGCAGCGGGAACCGGGACAGGTCCTCTGGCGGCTATGGCTACACCTTC. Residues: CASSGNRDRSSGGYGYTF. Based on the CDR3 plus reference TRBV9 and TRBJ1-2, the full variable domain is DSGVTQTPKHLITATGQRVTLRCSPRSGDLSVYWYQQSLDQGLQFLIQYYNGEERAKGNILERFSAQQFPDLHSELNLSSLELGDSALYFCASSGNRDRSSGGYGYTFGSGTRLTVV.

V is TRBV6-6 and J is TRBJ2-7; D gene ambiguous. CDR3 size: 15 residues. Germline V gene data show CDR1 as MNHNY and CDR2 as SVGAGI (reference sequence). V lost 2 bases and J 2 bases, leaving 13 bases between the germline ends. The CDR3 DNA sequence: TGTGCCAGCAGTTACAAGGAGACGTTGACCTACGAGCAGTACTTC. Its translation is CASSYKETLTYEQYF.

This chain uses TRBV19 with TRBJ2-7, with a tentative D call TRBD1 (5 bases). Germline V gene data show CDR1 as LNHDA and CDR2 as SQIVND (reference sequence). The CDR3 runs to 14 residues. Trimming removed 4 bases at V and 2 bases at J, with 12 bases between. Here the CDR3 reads CASSRADTAYEQYF. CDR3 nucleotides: TGTGCCAGTAGTAGGGCGGACACGGCCTACGAGCAGTACTTC.

The CDR3 loop reads CASSAAVISSSYNEQFF. The CDR3 nucleotides are TGTGCCAGCAGCGCAGCGGTCATAAGCAGCTCCTACAATGAGCAGTTCTTC. The chain has TRBV28 and TRBJ2-1; TRBD2 might be the D (5 bases). CDR1 and CDR2 from the germline V gene are MDHEN and SYDVKM. This CDR3 is built from 17 residues. V lost 6 bases and J lost 0, with 18 bases in between.

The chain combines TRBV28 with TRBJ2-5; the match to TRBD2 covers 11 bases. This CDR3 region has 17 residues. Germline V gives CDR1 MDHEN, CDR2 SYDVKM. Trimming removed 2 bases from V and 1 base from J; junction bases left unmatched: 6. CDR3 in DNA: TGTGCCAGCAGTTTAGGACTAGCGGGTGGAATCCAAGAGACCCAGTACTTC. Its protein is CASSLGLAGGIQETQYF.

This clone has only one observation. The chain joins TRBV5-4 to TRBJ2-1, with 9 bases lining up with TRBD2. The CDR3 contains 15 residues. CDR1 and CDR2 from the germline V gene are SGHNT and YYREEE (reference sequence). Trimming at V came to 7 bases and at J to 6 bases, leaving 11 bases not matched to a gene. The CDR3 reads CASGFGGGGINEQFF. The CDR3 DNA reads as TGTGCCAGCGGGTTTGGCGGGGGGGGAATCAATGAGCAGTTCTTC.